These 18 T cell receptor beta chains share one sample of origin, sequenced in a study of blood T cell repertoires in COVID-19. Profiling relied on immunoSEQ multiplex PCR, and the TCRdb table lists in-frame clones only, not all of them. The data show about 230,000 clones, 75% to 90% seen once. The sequenced material came from peripheral blood. All receptors come from a woman aged 65 to 85 with active or convalescent COVID-19.

The sample holds many counts of this clone. The chain joins TRBV27 to TRBJ2-3; 7 bases agree with TRBD2. The length of the CDR3 is 14 residues. The germline V gene encodes CDR1 MNHEY and CDR2 SMNVEV (reference sequence). J gave up 1 base and V 3 bases, and 1 base lay outside the gene matches. The CDR3 region has the DNA TGTGCCAGCAGTTTGCTAGCGGGCACAGATACGCAGTATTTT. Amino acid sequence: CASSLLAGTDTQYF.

J is TRBJ1-2 and V is TRBV9; a weak D match, TRBD1 (6 bases). V was pared by 3 bases and J by 6 bases, with 15 bases between. Germline V CDR1 and CDR2: SGDLS, YYNGEE. There are 14 residues in the CDR3. This chain's CDR3 is CASSAQQGEDGYTF. The CDR3 DNA reads TGTGCCAGCAGCGCTCAACAGGGAGAGGATGGCTACACCTTC.

This chain uses TRBV29-1 with TRBJ2-7; D gene uncertain. The CDR3 covers 12 residues. The germline V and J ends were trimmed by 5 bases and 4 bases, with 12 bases remaining between them. The V gene's germline CDR1 is SQVTM and CDR2 ANQGSEA. CDR3 residues: CSVRSTPYEQYF. The CDR3 DNA follows: TGCAGCGTTCGGTCAACCCCTTACGAGCAGTACTTC.

The chain links TRBV7-2 to TRBJ2-7, with D tentatively TRBD2 (6 bases). There are 13 residues in the CDR3. V was shortened by 5 bases and J by 7 bases, with 15 bases between the two germline ends. Germline V lookup: CDR1 SGHTA, CDR2 FQGNSA. CDR3 DNA sequence: TGTGCCAGCAGCCCGAGGACTACTGGGGAGCAGTACTTC. Residues: CASSPRTTGEQYF.

The chain links TRBV11-2 to TRBJ1-2, with 7 nucleotides matching TRBD1. CDR3 size: 14 residues. Looked up from germline, CDR1 is SGHAT and CDR2 is FQNNGV. V dropped 5 bases and J dropped 7; count of bases not matched to a gene: 10. The CDR3 loop reads CASSPGTDSSGYTF. DNA of the CDR3: TGTGCCAGCAGCCCAGGGACAGACTCGAGTGGCTACACCTTC.

The rearrangement joins TRBV25-1 to TRBJ2-7; 7 bases line up with TRBD2. This CDR3 region has 15 residues. V shed 5 bases, J shed 2 bases, and the junction held 9 bases outside the gene matches. Germline CDR1 MGHDK, CDR2 SYGVNS. The CDR3 reads CASSSVLAGTYEQYF. The CDR3 DNA reads TGTGCCAGCAGTTCCGTTTTAGCGGGCACCTACGAGCAGTACTTC.

CDR3 bases: TGCGCCAGCAGCCCAGGGATAAACTCTGGGGCCAACGTCCTGACTTTC. Protein: CASSPGINSGANVLTF. V and J are TRBV5-1 and TRBJ2-6, with a tentative D call TRBD1 (5 bases). Germline-derived CDR1 and CDR2 are SGHRS and YFSETQ. This CDR3 has 16 amino acids. V was shortened by 4 bases and J by 0 bases, with 11 bases between the two germline ends.

The chain is built from TRBV30 and TRBJ1-5; D gene ambiguous. Trimming removed 7 bases from V and 0 bases from J, with 7 bases in between. In germline, CDR1 is GTSNPN, CDR2 SVGIG (reference sequence). The CDR3 runs to 12 residues. The CDR3, as DNA: TGTGCCTTACAGATTAGCAATCAGCCCCAGCATTTT. The encoded protein is CALQISNQPQHF.

The genes are TRBV9 and TRBJ2-3; 13 nucleotides match TRBD2. The V gene's germline CDR1 is SGDLS and CDR2 YYNGEE. With V trimmed by 4 bases and J by 0 bases, 11 bases remained unmatched. The CDR3 has 19 amino acids. The CDR3 coding sequence is TGTGCCAGCAGCCCCGGACTAGCGGGGGCCGTAACTAGCACAGATACGCAGTATTTT. This encodes CASSPGLAGAVTSTDTQYF.

This rearrangement joins TRBV12-3 or TRBV12-4 to TRBJ2-1, with D perhaps TRBD2 (6 bases). This CDR3 has 13 residues. The V and J ends lost 8 bases and 1 base respectively, with 9 bases between them. The CDR3 nucleotides are TGTGCCAGCCGCGGGACGTCCTACAATGAGCAGTTCTTC. Protein: CASRGTSYNEQFF.

V usage is TRBV5-1 and J usage is TRBJ2-2, with no clear D. The V gene lost 0 bases and the J gene lost 6 bases, with 12 bases spanning the gap. CDR1 and CDR2 (germline): SGHRS, YFSETQ. This CDR3 has 15 amino acids. CDR3 region: CASSLEPSAAGELFF. The CDR3 coding sequence is TGCGCCAGCAGCTTGGAACCTAGTGCGGCCGGGGAGCTGTTTTTT.

The J gene is TRBJ2-7, the V gene TRBV10-3; TRBD1 is a possible D gene (5 bases). Germline V gives CDR1 ENHRY, CDR2 SYGVKD. The ends were cut back, 6 bases at V and 2 bases at J, with 14 bases in the middle. The CDR3 runs to 14 residues. The CDR3 protein is CAISSWGRAYEQYF. CDR3 nucleotides: TGTGCCATCAGCAGCTGGGGCAGGGCCTACGAGCAGTACTTC.

V usage is TRBV7-2 and J usage is TRBJ1-1, with 9 bases matching TRBD1. The CDR3 is 13 residues long. V was pared by 2 bases and J by 8 bases, with 3 bases of the junction left unmatched. Germline V gives CDR1 SGHTA, CDR2 FQGNSA. The CDR3 DNA reads as TGTGCCAGCAGCTTAATGGGACAGGGAGAAGCTTTCTTT. Protein product: CASSLMGQGEAFF.

The chain combines TRBV2 with TRBJ1-1; tentative D call: TRBD1 (6 bases). Germline CDR1 and CDR2: SNHLY and FYNNEI. This CDR3 has 16 amino acids. The V end was cut by 5 bases, the J end by 3 bases, with 19 bases between. The CDR3 bases are TGTGCCAGCAGTCGAAGGGGGTCCGAGTGGGACACTGAAGCTTTCTTT. Translation: CASSRRGSEWDTEAFF.

The V and J genes are TRBV11-2 and TRBJ2-1, with TRBD2 identical over 10 bases. Trimming took 4 bases from V and 6 from J; bases not matched to a gene: 3. The CDR3 has 14 amino acids. CDR1 SGHAT and CDR2 FQNNGV come from the germline V gene. The CDR3 sequence is CASSSGLAANEQFF. The CDR3 DNA follows: TGTGCCAGCAGCTCTGGACTAGCGGCCAATGAGCAGTTCTTC.

The genes are TRBV5-1 and TRBJ2-7; 9 positions agree with TRBD2. This CDR3 contains 15 residues. Germline CDR1 is SGHRS and CDR2 is YFSETQ. J lost 2 bases, V lost 2 bases, and 5 bases had no gene match. CDR3 loop: CASSFLAGSTYEQYF. CDR3 DNA sequence: TGCGCCAGCAGCTTTCTAGCGGGGTCAACCTACGAGCAGTACTTC.

This rearrangement joins TRBV11-2 to TRBJ1-4; D gene ambiguous. The CDR3 length is 17 residues. V lost 7 bases and J lost 3, with 21 bases in between. Germline CDR1 is SGHAT and CDR2 is FQNNGV. The CDR3 bases are TGTGCCAGCATTCCTGGCGCGGCCAATCGAGCTAATGAAAAACTGTTTTTT. Translating it yields CASIPGAANRANEKLFF.

The chain is built from TRBV7-8 and TRBJ1-4; 7 nucleotides align to TRBD1. From germline, CDR1 is SGHVS and CDR2 FQNEAQ. Trimming at V came to 5 bases and at J to 6 bases, leaving 12 bases not matched to a gene. There are 16 residues in the CDR3. CDR3 protein: CASSPRSGTVDEKLFF. CDR3 bases: TGTGCCAGCAGCCCCAGATCCGGGACAGTGGATGAAAAACTGTTTTTT. Based on the CDR3 plus reference TRBV7-8 and TRBJ1-4, the full variable domain is GAGVSQSPRYKVAKRGQDVALRCDPISGHVSLFWYQQALGQGPEFLTYFQNEAQLDKSGLPSDRFFAERPEGSVSTLKIQRTQQEDSAVYLCASSPRSGTVDEKLFFGSGTQLSVL.